A selection of T cell receptor beta chains follows, all from one sample in a study of T-cell reconstitution after alpha-beta-depleted transplantation in children. TCRdb reprocessed the PCR reads with MiXCR, giving one entry per CDR3 protein. Among about 91,000 distinct CDR3 sequences, roughly 8.8% were seen once, and the ten largest hold 5.5% to 7%. The sequencing here drew on PBMCs from the stem cell graft donor, taken from the stem cell graft. These receptors were collected from a human donor who donated a stem cell graft to a child with congenital amegakaryocytic thrombocytopenia. Both conserved end residues are part of each CDR3. The order of the fields is D gene, J gene, V gene, clone size, CDR3 protein, CDR3 DNA. The D gene is left open where the match is weak. Clone size, where shown, is once, few, many, or a class for clones that have expanded.

TRBD2	TRBJ2-1	TRBV27	.	CASSLSRTSGRGLFF	TGTGCCAGCAGTTTAAGTCGGACTAGCGGGAGAGGTTTGTTCTTC
.	TRBJ2-3	TRBV12-3/TRBV12-4	many	CASFLGLADTQYF	TGTGCCAGCTTTCTGGGTCTGGCAGATACGCAGTATTTT
.	TRBJ2-7	TRBV7-2	.	CASSLSPRTASSYEQYF	TGTGCCAGCAGCTTAAGCCCAAGGACGGCCAGCTCCTACGAGCAGTACTTC
.	TRBJ1-2	TRBV20-1	many	CSASDGVGYGYTF	TGCAGTGCTTCGGACGGGGTAGGCTATGGCTACACCTTC
.	TRBJ1-2	TRBV5-1	many	CASRDDGAYGYTF	TGCGCCAGCAGAGACGACGGAGCCTATGGCTACACCTTC
TRBD2	TRBJ2-7	TRBV5-1	few	CASSGGDDYEQYF	TGCGCCAGCAGCGGGGGGGACGATTACGAGCAGTACTTC
.	TRBJ2-1	TRBV12-3/TRBV12-4	many	CASSLAGAYYNEQFF	TGTGCCAGCAGTTTAGCGGGGGCTTACTACAATGAGCAGTTCTTC
.	TRBJ1-2	TRBV5-1	many	CASSFPGQGVANYGYTF	TGCGCCAGCAGCTTTCCTGGGCAGGGAGTAGCAAACTATGGCTACACCTTC
TRBD1	TRBJ2-1	TRBV9	many	CASSVGTGSYNEQFF	TGTGCCAGCAGCGTAGGGACAGGCTCCTACAATGAGCAGTTCTTC
.	TRBJ2-3	TRBV5-8	many	CASSLGGRKGDTQYF	TGTGCCAGCAGCTTGGGAGGTCGAAAAGGGGATACGCAGTATTTT
.	TRBJ1-2	TRBV7-2	many	CASSPDQVFRAGYTF	TGTGCCAGCAGCCCAGATCAGGTTTTTCGCGCTGGCTACACCTTC
TRBD1	TRBJ1-1	TRBV12-3/TRBV12-4	.	CASSLQGADTEAFF	TGTGCCAGCAGCTTACAGGGGGCGGACACTGAAGCTTTCTTT
.	TRBJ1-3	TRBV5-1	many	CASSEGGGGNTIYF	TGCGCCAGCAGCGAGGGTGGTGGTGGAAACACCATATATTTT
TRBD1	TRBJ1-3	TRBV7-2	.	CASSWNTGGENTIYF	TGTGCCAGCAGCTGGAATACAGGGGGCGAAAACACCATATATTTT
TRBD1	TRBJ1-5	TRBV12-3/TRBV12-4	many	CASRLQGGNQPQHF	TGTGCCAGCAGGCTACAGGGGGGCAATCAGCCCCAGCATTTT
TRBD1	TRBJ2-3	TRBV9	many	CASSNRDRYATDTQYF	TGTGCCAGCAGCAACCGGGACAGATACGCCACAGATACGCAGTATTTT
TRBD2	TRBJ2-5	TRBV9	.	CASSVELAGQETQYF	TGTGCCAGCAGCGTAGAACTAGCGGGCCAAGAGACCCAGTACTTC
.	TRBJ1-1	TRBV3-1	many	CASSTTRKGTEAFF	TGTGCCAGCAGCACGACACGGAAGGGCACTGAAGCTTTCTTT
.	TRBJ2-3	TRBV5-1	many	CASSLGLGRADTQYF	TGCGCCAGCAGCTTGGGTCTGGGAAGGGCAGATACGCAGTATTTT
.	TRBJ1-2	TRBV20-1	many	CGGWGGRSGYTF	TGCGGGGGTTGGGGGGGCCGTAGTGGCTACACCTTC
TRBD2	TRBJ2-3	TRBV4-3	few	CASSGVAGGMTDTQYF	TGCGCCAGCAGTGGAGTGGCGGGAGGTATGACAGATACGCAGTATTTT
.	TRBJ1-1	TRBV12-3/TRBV12-4	.	CASSASGPFYTEAFF	TGTGCCAGCAGTGCATCGGGACCGTTCTACACTGAAGCTTTCTTT
.	TRBJ2-3	TRBV5-1	many	CASRRDSNTDTQYF	TGCGCCAGCAGGAGGGACTCCAACACAGATACGCAGTATTTT
TRBD2	TRBJ2-3	TRBV7-9	many	CASRTEMGLAALTDTQYF	TGTGCCAGCAGGACGGAGATGGGCCTAGCGGCCTTGACAGATACGCAGTATTTT
TRBD1	TRBJ1-1	TRBV11-2	many	CASSPNRGYTEAFF	TGTGCCAGCAGCCCTAACAGGGGTTACACTGAAGCTTTCTTT
TRBD2	TRBJ2-3	TRBV20-1	many	CSATPSGGVTDTQYF	TGCAGTGCTACCCCTAGCGGGGGGGTCACAGATACGCAGTATTTT
.	TRBJ2-7	TRBV4-1	.	CASSQEWRGSYEQYF	TGCGCCAGCAGCCAAGAATGGAGGGGCTCCTACGAGCAGTACTTC